This entry lists 2 T cell receptor beta chains sequenced from one sample in a study of T cells in Graves' hyperthyroidism and ophthalmopathy. The CDR3 regions of TCR beta were amplified from RNA transcripts. First-round RT-PCR targeting the TCR CDR3 was performed with the HTBI primer set. TCRdb analysed the multiplex PCR reads with MiXCR anew, one entry per CDR3 protein. The sample yields 300,000 to 450,000 distinct CDR3 sequences, 13% seen once. Material for sequencing was blood. These receptor sequences come from a woman aged 18 to 35 with Graves' hyperthyroidism.

This clonotype was seen at least ten times. The chain recombines TRBV11-2 with TRBJ1-4; D not certain. The V gene lost 2 bases and the J gene lost 8 bases, with 9 bases spanning the gap. The CDR3 runs to 13 residues. Germline-derived CDR1 and CDR2 are SGHAT and FQNNGV. The CDR3 is CASSLRRGEKLFF. The CDR3 DNA reads as TGTGCCAGCAGCTTAAGGCGTGGGGAAAAACTGTTTTTT.

This chain uses TRBV4-2 with TRBJ1-1; no clear D gene. This CDR3 region has 15 residues. The V and J ends lost 1 base and 8 bases respectively, with 17 bases between them. Looked up from germline, CDR1 is LGHNA and CDR2 is YNFKEQ. CDR3 bases: TGTGCCAGCAGCCAAGTTGGGGAGACATCTACAGAAGCTTTCTTT. This sequence encodes CASSQVGETSTEAFF.